A selection of T cell receptor beta chains follows, all from one sample in a study of CD8 T cells in Susac syndrome. TCRdb passed the immunoSEQ multiplex PCR reads through MiXCR, listing each CDR3 protein once. The repertoire includes approximately 190,000 distinct CDR3 sequences, nearly 95% of them detected once, and roughly 0.088% sits in the top ten. Sequenced material: CD4+ T cells from PBMCs. Receptor source: a human donor with multiple sclerosis. Each CDR3 is given with its conserved first and last residue. The D gene is left open where the match is weak. Rows give clone size only sometimes, using once, few, many, or a class for an expanded clone.

size: NA
D: TRBD1
V: TRBV29-1
J: TRBJ1-5
DNA: TGCAGCGTTGATTCCGGGACAGGAAATCAGCCCCAGCATTTT
CDR3: CSVDSGTGNQPQHF

size: NA
D: NA
V: TRBV27
J: TRBJ2-2
DNA: TGTGCCAGCGCCCGACAGGAGACAAACACCGGGGAGCTGTTTTTT
CDR3: CASARQETNTGELFF

size: once
D: TRBD1
V: TRBV29-1
J: TRBJ2-7
DNA: TGCAGCGTTGGGGTAGGGGGCCCCTACGAGCAGTACTTC
CDR3: CSVGVGGPYEQYF

size: NA
D: TRBD2
V: TRBV20-1
J: TRBJ2-5
DNA: TGCAGTGCCTCATGGGTGGCGGGGGAGCCAGGGTCCCAGTACTTC
CDR3: CSASWVAGEPGSQYF

size: once
D: NA
V: TRBV20-1
J: TRBJ2-5
DNA: TGCAGTGCCACTAGTTACCAAGAGACCCAGTACTTC
CDR3: CSATSYQETQYF

size: NA
D: NA
V: TRBV20-1
J: TRBJ1-2
DNA: TGCAGTGCTAGAGCTCCCGGGGCCAACTATGGCTACACCTTC
CDR3: CSARAPGANYGYTF

size: NA
D: TRBD1
V: TRBV19
J: TRBJ2-3
DNA: TGTGCCAGTAGTTCGGACAGGGGAAGGCCGCGGGGCACAGATACGCAGTATTTT
CDR3: CASSSDRGRPRGTDTQYF

size: NA
D: NA
V: TRBV12-3/TRBV12-4
J: TRBJ2-2
DNA: TGTGCCAGCAGTTCACGCAGGGGCACCGGGGAGCTGTTTTTT
CDR3: CASSSRRGTGELFF

size: once
D: TRBD2
V: TRBV20-1
J: TRBJ2-7
DNA: TGCAGTGCTAGCTATCCCGGGACTATCTACGAGCAGTACTTC
CDR3: CSASYPGTIYEQYF

size: NA
D: NA
V: TRBV5-1
J: TRBJ2-3
DNA: TGCGCCAGCAGCTTGGAAGCCCCCACAGATACGCAGTATTTT
CDR3: CASSLEAPTDTQYF

size: NA
D: TRBD1
V: TRBV7-3
J: TRBJ1-2
DNA: TGTGCCAGCAGCAGAACAGGGGGCCACGATGGCTACACCTTC
CDR3: CASSRTGGHDGYTF

size: NA
D: NA
V: TRBV20-1
J: TRBJ2-5
DNA: TGCAGTGCTAGAGTTGACAGAAGAGGGGGGACCCAGTACTTC
CDR3: CSARVDRRGGTQYF

size: NA
D: TRBD2
V: TRBV20-1
J: TRBJ2-1
DNA: TGCAGTGTCGGAGCAGCGGGACTCTCCTACAATGAGCAGTTCTTC
CDR3: CSVGAAGLSYNEQFF

size: NA
D: NA
V: TRBV7-3
J: TRBJ2-1
DNA: TGTGCCAGCAGCCCCGGCGGCGGACACTTTCCGTACAATGAGCAGTTCTTC
CDR3: CASSPGGGHFPYNEQFF

size: NA
D: TRBD1
V: TRBV30
J: TRBJ1-5
DNA: TGTGCCTGGAGTGGACAGGGCCTTCAGCCCCAGCATTTT
CDR3: CAWSGQGLQPQHF

size: NA
D: NA
V: TRBV2
J: TRBJ2-7
DNA: TGTGCCAGCGTAGGGAGCAGGGAGAGCGAGCAGTACTTC
CDR3: CASVGSRESEQYF

size: NA
D: NA
V: TRBV16
J: TRBJ1-5
DNA: TGTGCCAGCAGCCAATCGGGGCAGGGAAATCAGCCCCAGCATTTT
CDR3: CASSQSGQGNQPQHF

size: NA
D: NA
V: TRBV2
J: TRBJ1-1
DNA: TGTGCCAGCGACGAAGAGACTGAAGCTTTCTTT
CDR3: CASDEETEAFF

size: NA
D: NA
V: TRBV11-2
J: TRBJ2-1
DNA: TGTGCCAGCAGCTTAGAAGGACAGAAACCCTACAATGAGCAGTTCTTC
CDR3: CASSLEGQKPYNEQFF

size: NA
D: NA
V: TRBV7-9
J: TRBJ1-4
DNA: TGTGCCAGCAGCACGAGTCGCGAAAAACTGTTTTTT
CDR3: CASSTSREKLFF

size: NA
D: TRBD1
V: TRBV30
J: TRBJ2-6
DNA: TGTGCCTGGAAGTTTCAGGGGGCGGAAGGGGCCAACGTCCTGACTTTC
CDR3: CAWKFQGAEGANVLTF

size: NA
D: TRBD1
V: TRBV29-1
J: TRBJ1-5
DNA: TGCAGCGTTGCCGGGTCGGCAGGGGGGAATCAGCCCCAGCATTTT
CDR3: CSVAGSAGGNQPQHF

size: NA
D: NA
V: TRBV5-1
J: TRBJ2-3
DNA: TGCGCCAGCAGCTTGGACGTGACAGCTAGCACAGATACGCAGTATTTT
CDR3: CASSLDVTASTDTQYF

size: once
D: NA
V: TRBV5-1
J: TRBJ2-7
DNA: TGCGCCAGCTCGGGGCAGAACTACGAGCAGTACTTC
CDR3: CASSGQNYEQYF

size: NA
D: TRBD2
V: TRBV20-1
J: TRBJ2-2
DNA: TGCAGTGCACCGCGGACTAGCGGGGGAGGCGGGGAGCTGTTTTTT
CDR3: CSAPRTSGGGGELFF